Here is one TCR beta chain with its context. Its antigen is unknown. The sample belongs to a study of T cell responses to AZD1222 COVID-19 vaccine. Only in-frame clones appear in the TCRdb table, and some are missing; sequencing was by immunoSEQ multiplex PCR. The repertoire holds about 130,000 clones, with about 92% as singletons. Notes on the study in general: Within unmutated variant regions lay the reported targets of nearly half of spike-specific TCRs. Two AZD1222 administrations were followed by greater Spike-specific TCR breadth and depth. It should be noted that donors were predominantly white British and more often female, and clonal diversity was possibly underestimated. Vaccine-associated CD4 TCRs ranged over spike, dominating at 160-218 and 743-854.

Deletions cut 4 bases from V and 4 bases from J, with 14 bases between. Looked up from germline, CDR1 is SQVTM and CDR2 is ANQGSEA. The CDR3 length is 13 residues. This receptor was identified in an adult in good health. The chain combines TRBV29-1 with TRBJ2-7, with D unresolved. The sequencing here drew on peripheral blood, taken on day 0 of AZD1222 vaccination. The CDR3 loop is CSVGFSLGYEQYF. CDR3 DNA: TGCAGCGTTGGTTTCTCTCTGGGGTACGAGCAGTACTTC.